The entry below gives a single T cell receptor beta chain sequence along with its context. Its antigen is unknown. Busulfan-fludarabine conditioning, marrow transplant, and cyclophosphamide on days +3 and +4 were administered. This sample stems from a study of T cells after posttransplantation cyclophosphamide. The length of the CDR3 is 17 residues. The germline V gene encodes CDR1 LGHNA and CDR2 YNFKEQ. Losses at the gene ends were 2 bases for V and 0 bases for J; bases not matched to a gene: 8. Sequencing was performed with immunoSEQ multiplex PCR; in TCRdb, only in-frame clones are kept and a portion is missing. Of 8,500 to 13,000 clones in the sample, 80% to 90% were seen once. Broader study findings: TRB overlap between skin or GI tissue T cells and blood was limited. Recipient CMV seropositivity and CMV reactivation strongly tracked TRB clonality. Donor CD8+ memory clones often dominated recipient blood repertoires at later times.

The sample in question was PBMCs, obtained after allogeneic stem cell transplant with posttransplant cyclophosphamide. V usage is TRBV4-2 and J usage is TRBJ2-3; 7 bases align to TRBD1. This TCR was sampled from a female patient in her fifties who received an allogeneic stem cell transplant from a related donor, was CMV-positive, and had no GVHD. Part of the T cell pool may stem from the graft donor. CDR3 loop: CASSQSRGQPSTDTQYF. The CDR3 DNA follows: TGTGCCAGCAGCCAAAGTAGGGGACAGCCTAGCACAGATACGCAGTATTTT.